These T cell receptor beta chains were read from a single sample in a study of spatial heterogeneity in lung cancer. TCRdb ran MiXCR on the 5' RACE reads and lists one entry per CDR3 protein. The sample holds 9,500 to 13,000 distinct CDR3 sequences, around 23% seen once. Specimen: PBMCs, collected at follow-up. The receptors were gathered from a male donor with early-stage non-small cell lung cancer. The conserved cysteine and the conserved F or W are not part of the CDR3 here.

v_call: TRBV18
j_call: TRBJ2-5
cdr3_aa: ASSQRGLLETQY

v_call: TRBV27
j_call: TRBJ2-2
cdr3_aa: ASSFGLRTGSSTGELF

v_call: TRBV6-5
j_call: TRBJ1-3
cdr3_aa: ASSYSKDLRRAGNTIY

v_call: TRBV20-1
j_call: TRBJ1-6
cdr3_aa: SARGQGGTPLH

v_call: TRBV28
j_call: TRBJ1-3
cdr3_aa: ASSDGLYSGNTIY

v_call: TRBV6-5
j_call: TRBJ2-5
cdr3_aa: ASSPFWGVETQY

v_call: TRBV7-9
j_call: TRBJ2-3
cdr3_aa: ASSLVGTDTQY

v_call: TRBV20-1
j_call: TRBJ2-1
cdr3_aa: SARDASGSAVNEQF

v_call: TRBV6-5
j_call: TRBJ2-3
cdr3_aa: ATSRSGVSTDTQY

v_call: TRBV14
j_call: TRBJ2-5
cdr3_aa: ASSQLKWGGKETQY

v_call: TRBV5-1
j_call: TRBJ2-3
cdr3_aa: ASSRTALVGDTQY

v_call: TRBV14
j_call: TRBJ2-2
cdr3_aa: ASSRDSDTGELF

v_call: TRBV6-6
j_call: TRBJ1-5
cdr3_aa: ASTLGSRGSGNQPQH

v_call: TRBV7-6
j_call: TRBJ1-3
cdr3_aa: ASSLEVRGNTIY

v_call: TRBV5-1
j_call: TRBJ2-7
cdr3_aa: ATSRSEWGYEQY

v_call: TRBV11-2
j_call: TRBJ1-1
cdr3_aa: ASSTSRDRGRAF

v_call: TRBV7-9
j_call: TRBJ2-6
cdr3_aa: ASSLGIRRTSGANVLT

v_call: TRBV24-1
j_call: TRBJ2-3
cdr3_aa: ATSEGGGKTDTQY

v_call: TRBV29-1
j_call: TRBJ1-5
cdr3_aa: SVAGARNQPQH

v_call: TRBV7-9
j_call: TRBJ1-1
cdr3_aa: AGGYRNTEAF

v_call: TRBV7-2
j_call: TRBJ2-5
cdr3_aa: ASSLTFPGQSFQETQY

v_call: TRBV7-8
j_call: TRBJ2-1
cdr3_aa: ASSLVVGLAGNNEQF

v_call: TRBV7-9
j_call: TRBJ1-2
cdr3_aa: TSRRGPIGRTGRGYT

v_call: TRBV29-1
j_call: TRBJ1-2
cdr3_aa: SALRGRDGYT

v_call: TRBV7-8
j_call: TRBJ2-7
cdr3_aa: ASSFSRGFSYEQY

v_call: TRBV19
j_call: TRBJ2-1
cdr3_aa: ASSILGTSGANNEQF

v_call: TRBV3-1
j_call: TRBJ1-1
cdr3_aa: ASSLGGMNTEAF

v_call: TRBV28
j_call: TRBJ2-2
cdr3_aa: ASSLAGPGELF